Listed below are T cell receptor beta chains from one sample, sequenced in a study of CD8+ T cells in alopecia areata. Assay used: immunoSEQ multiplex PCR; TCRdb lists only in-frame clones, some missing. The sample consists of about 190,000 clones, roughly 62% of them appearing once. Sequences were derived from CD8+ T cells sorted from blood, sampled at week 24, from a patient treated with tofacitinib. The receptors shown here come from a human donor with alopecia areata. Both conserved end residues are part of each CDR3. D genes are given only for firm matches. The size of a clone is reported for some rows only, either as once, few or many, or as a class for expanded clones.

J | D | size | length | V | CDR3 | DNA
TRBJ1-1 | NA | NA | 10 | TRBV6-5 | CASGNTEAFF | TGTGCCAGCGGCAACACTGAAGCTTTCTTT
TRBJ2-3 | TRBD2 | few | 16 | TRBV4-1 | CASSQGARLATDTQYF | TGCGCCAGCAGCCAAGGGGCGCGACTAGCGACAGATACGCAGTATTTT
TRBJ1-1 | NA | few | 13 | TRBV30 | CAWSVGPGTEAFF | TGTGCCTGGAGTGTGGGCCCTGGGACTGAAGCTTTCTTT
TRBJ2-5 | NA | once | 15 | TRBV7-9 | CASSFRDASGETQYF | TGTGCCAGCAGCTTCCGGGACGCCAGCGGAGAGACCCAGTACTTC
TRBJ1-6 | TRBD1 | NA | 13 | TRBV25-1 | CASLGQANSPLHF | TGTGCCAGCCTGGGACAGGCCAATTCACCCCTCCACTTT
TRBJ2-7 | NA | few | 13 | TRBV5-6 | CASSLWTYNEQYF | TGTGCCAGCAGCTTGTGGACTTACAACGAGCAGTACTTC
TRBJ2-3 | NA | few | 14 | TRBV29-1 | CSVEGTQGGDTQYF | TGCAGCGTTGAAGGGACTCAGGGCGGAGATACGCAGTATTTT
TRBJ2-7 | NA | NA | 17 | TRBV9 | CASSGPLSKDMSYEQYF | TGTGCCAGCAGCGGGCCCCTCTCCAAAGACATGTCCTACGAGCAGTACTTC
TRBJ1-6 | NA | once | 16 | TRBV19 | CASSIFGRSNNSPLHF | TGTGCCAGTAGTATCTTCGGCAGGTCCAATAATTCACCCCTCCACTTT
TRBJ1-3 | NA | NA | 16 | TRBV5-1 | CASSHLWGYSGNTIYF | TGCGCCAGCAGCCACTTATGGGGGTACTCTGGAAACACCATATATTTT
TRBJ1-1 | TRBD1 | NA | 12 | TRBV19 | CASKTGGTEAFF | TGTGCCAGTAAAACAGGGGGCACTGAAGCTTTCTTT
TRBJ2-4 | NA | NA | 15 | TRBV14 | CASSQAGTKGDIQYF | TGTGCCAGCAGCCAAGCCGGGACCAAGGGGGACATTCAGTACTTC
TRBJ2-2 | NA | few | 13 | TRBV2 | CASSEHHTGELFF | TGTGCCAGCAGTGAACATCACACCGGGGAGCTGTTTTTT
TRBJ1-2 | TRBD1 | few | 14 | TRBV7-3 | CASSETGRAYGYTF | TGTGCCAGCAGCGAGACAGGGAGGGCCTATGGCTACACCTTC
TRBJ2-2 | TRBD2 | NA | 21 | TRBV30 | CAWIGLAGGTFQPANTGELFF | TGTGCCTGGATCGGACTAGCGGGGGGGACATTTCAACCCGCGAACACCGGGGAGCTGTTTTTT
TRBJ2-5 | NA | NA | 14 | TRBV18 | CASSRRGEQETQYF | TGTGCCAGCTCACGCAGGGGCGAACAAGAGACCCAGTACTTC
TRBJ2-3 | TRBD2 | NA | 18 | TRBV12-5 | CASGLVRTSGESGFPQYF | TGTGCTAGTGGTTTGGTTCGGACTAGCGGGGAATCAGGATTTCCGCAGTATTTT
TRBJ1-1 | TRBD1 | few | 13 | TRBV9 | CASTGTGATEAFF | TGTGCCAGCACCGGAACAGGGGCCACTGAAGCTTTCTTT
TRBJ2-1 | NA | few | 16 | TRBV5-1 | CASSLVFAMAPNEQFF | TGCGCCAGCAGCTTGGTTTTCGCGATGGCGCCCAATGAGCAGTTCTTC
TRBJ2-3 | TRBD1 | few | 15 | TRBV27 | CASRLPGGSADTQYF | TGTGCCAGCAGACTCCCAGGGGGCTCCGCAGATACGCAGTATTTT
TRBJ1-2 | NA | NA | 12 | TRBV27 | CASSLGGRGYTF | TGTGCCAGCAGCCTCGGGGGAAGGGGCTACACCTTC
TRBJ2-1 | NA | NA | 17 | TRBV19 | CASKPFGTAQSYNEQFF | TGTGCCAGTAAACCCTTTGGAACCGCTCAATCCTACAATGAGCAGTTCTTC
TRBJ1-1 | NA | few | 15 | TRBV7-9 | CASSTNRALSTEAFF | TGTGCCAGCAGCACCAACCGGGCCTTGAGCACTGAAGCTTTCTTT
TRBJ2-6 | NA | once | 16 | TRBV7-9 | CASSSRTVAGANVLTF | TGTGCCAGCAGCTCAAGGACGGTCGCTGGGGCCAACGTCCTGACTTTC
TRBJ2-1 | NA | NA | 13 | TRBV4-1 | CASSQVLNNEQFF | TGCGCCAGCAGCCAAGTACTGAACAATGAGCAGTTCTTC
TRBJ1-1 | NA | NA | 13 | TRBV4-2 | CASSQGQNTEAFF | TGTGCCAGCAGCCAGGGACAGAACACTGAAGCTTTCTTT
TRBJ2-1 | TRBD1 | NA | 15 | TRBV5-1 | CASRPGQGAKNEQFF | TGCGCCAGCAGGCCGGGACAGGGGGCTAAGAATGAGCAGTTCTTC
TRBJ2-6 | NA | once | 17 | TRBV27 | CASSLSLPGPGANVLTF | TGTGCCAGCAGTTTGAGCTTACCTGGGCCTGGGGCCAACGTCCTGACTTTC
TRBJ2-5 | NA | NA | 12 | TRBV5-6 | CASSDARETQYF | TGTGCCAGCAGCGACGCCAGAGAGACCCAGTACTTC
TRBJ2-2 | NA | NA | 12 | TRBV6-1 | CASLSVTGELFF | TGTGCCAGCCTGTCGGTCACCGGGGAGCTGTTTTTT
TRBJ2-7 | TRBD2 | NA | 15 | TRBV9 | CASSPLAGGAGEQYF | TGTGCCAGCAGCCCTCTGGCGGGGGGCGCCGGAGAGCAGTACTTC
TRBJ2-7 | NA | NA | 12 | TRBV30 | CAWRKDAYEQYF | TGTGCCTGGAGGAAGGATGCTTACGAGCAGTACTTC